These 9 T cell receptor beta chains were all obtained from the same sample, sequenced in a study of T cell responses to AZD1222 COVID-19 vaccine. Sequencing used immunoSEQ multiplex PCR; TCRdb keeps in-frame clones, though not all of them. This table holds 70,000 to 95,000 clones, 70% to 90% found once. Here the sequenced sample was peripheral blood, taken on day 0 of MenACWY control vaccination. These receptors came from an adult in good health.

This rearrangement joins TRBV19 to TRBJ2-1; 9 bases align to TRBD2. Unmatched junction bases numbered 5, after V lost 5 bases and J lost 0 bases. This CDR3 has 16 amino acids. Germline CDR1 and CDR2: LNHDA and SQIVND (reference sequence). CDR3 residues: CASSPGTSSSYNEQFF. The CDR3 DNA reads as TGTGCCAGTAGTCCCGGGACTAGCAGCTCCTACAATGAGCAGTTCTTC.

This clone was seen a single time. J is TRBJ1-2 and V is TRBV9; maybe TRBD1 (5 bases). Germline loops: CDR1 SGDLS, CDR2 YYNGEE. This CDR3 has 15 amino acids. V lost 0 bases to trimming and J lost 3 bases, with 12 bases between them. The CDR3 DNA is TGTGCCAGCAGCGTAGGAGCAGGGCTCTACTATGGCTACACCTTC. The encoded protein is CASSVGAGLYYGYTF.

The chain carries TRBV14 and TRBJ1-3; 9 bases map to TRBD1. Germline V gives CDR1 SGHDN, CDR2 FVKESK. V lost 6 bases and J lost 6; bases outside the gene matches: 9. The CDR3 runs to 15 residues. In DNA, the CDR3 is TGTGCCAGCAGAGACCTTACAGGGGGCCAAAACACCATATATTTT. Its protein product is CASRDLTGGQNTIYF. Full variable domain (outside the CDR3, taken from reference TRBV14 and TRBJ1-3): EAGVTQFPSHSVIEKGQTVTLRCDPISGHDNLYWYRRVMGKEIKFLLHFVKESKQDESGMPNNRFLAERTGGTYSTLKVQPAELEDSGVYFCASRDLTGGQNTIYFGEGSWLTVV.

The chain links TRBV15 to TRBJ2-7; D is ambiguous. V dropped 3 bases and J dropped 4 bases, with 4 bases sitting between them. This CDR3 contains 11 residues. Germline values: CDR1 LNHNV, CDR2 YYDKDF (reference sequence). In DNA form, the CDR3 reads TGTGCCACCAGCAGTTATTACGAGCAGTACTTC. It specifies CATSSYYEQYF.

The rearrangement links TRBV18 to TRBJ1-1; the D gene is possibly TRBD1 (5 bases). Trimming removed 4 bases at V and 6 bases at J, with 15 bases between. The V gene's germline CDR1 is KGHSH and CDR2 LQKENI. The CDR3 runs to 14 residues. CDR3 loop: CASSLQGTVPEAFF. In DNA form, the CDR3 reads TGTGCCAGCTCACTGCAGGGTACGGTTCCTGAAGCTTTCTTT.

The J gene is TRBJ1-3, the V gene TRBV28, with 10 bases aligning to TRBD1. The germline V gene has CDR1 MDHEN and CDR2 SYDVKM. V lost 6 bases, J lost 9 bases, and 11 bases stayed unmatched. CDR3 length equals 15 residues. The CDR3 protein is CASSPGTGEGSTIYF. CDR3 coding DNA: TGTGCCAGCAGCCCCGGGACAGGGGAAGGGAGCACCATATATTTT.

J is TRBJ2-7 and V is TRBV30; 7 nucleotides line up with TRBD2. Trimming at V came to 2 bases and at J to 0 bases, leaving 13 bases not matched to a gene. The CDR3 length is 17 residues. Germline loops: CDR1 GTSNPN, CDR2 SVGIG (reference sequence). The CDR3 sequence: CAWSKIRDYLSSYEQYF. The CDR3 DNA follows: TGTGCCTGGAGTAAGATCCGGGACTACCTTAGCTCCTACGAGCAGTACTTC.

The rearrangement links TRBV19 to TRBJ1-1, with TRBD1 matching over 9 bases. This CDR3 contains 16 residues. The V gene's germline CDR1 is LNHDA and CDR2 SQIVND (reference sequence). With V trimmed by 4 bases and J by 3 bases, 9 bases remained unmatched. The CDR3 nucleotides are TGTGCCAGTAGTAATGGACAGGGGTGGGAGGACACTGAAGCTTTCTTT. Translated, it gives CASSNGQGWEDTEAFF.

The chain uses TRBV28 and TRBJ1-2; TRBD1 might be the D (6 bases). The germline CDR1 and CDR2 sequences are MDHEN and SYDVKM. The V end lost 6 bases, the J end lost 2 bases, and 19 bases lay between the germline ends. The CDR3 has 16 amino acids. CDR3 DNA: TGTGCCAGCAGGTATGCGGCCAGGGGCGAAAACTATGGCTACACCTTC. Translating it yields CASRYAARGENYGYTF.